This T cell receptor (beta chain) was sequenced for a study of cytomegalovirus exposure and HLA in healthy donors. The CDR3 sequence is 12 residues long. Trimming stripped 5 bases from V and 5 bases from J, with 9 bases between. CDR1 and CDR2 from the germline V gene are MDHEN and SYDVKM. As regards this clone: Its antigen is not identified.

In the PCR, 60 Vbeta and 13 Jbeta primers were used. Produced via immunoSEQ multiplex PCR; TCRdb's table is partial and in-frame only. Of about 200,000 clones listed, roughly 80% are singletons. Study-wide results and limits: In vitro data verified three CMV-associated chains as specific for CMV antigens. Later genetic work tied a missense DCLRE1C variant to beta-chain V and J trimming. Researchers catalogued some 160 TCR beta chains as cytomegalovirus-associated. The HLA-A and HLA-B alleles of most subjects were reportedly predicted accurately from TCR beta sequences.

This receptor was identified in a woman aged 45-59 years in good health and CMV-seropositive. The sequencing sample was made of PBMCs. The chain has TRBV28 and TRBJ1-1, with D unclear. The CDR3 nucleotides are TGTGCCAGCAGTCCCGGGTGGACTGAAGCTTTCTTT. This gives the protein CASSPGWTEAFF.